The entry that follows covers one T cell receptor beta chain sequence. Its antigen is unknown. This sample was included in a study of blood T cells in healthy people across ages. General observations from the study: Diversity figures based on one million T cells were deemed too low.

Primers used in a second PCR of about 7 to 12 cycles were a sample-barcoded 5' primer and a J-beta primer mix. TCRdb reprocessed the 5' RACE reads via MiXCR and lists one record per CDR3 protein. The sample consists of about 1.1 million distinct CDR3 sequences, less than 45% of them appearing once. This CDR3 has 13 residues. Per the germline V gene, CDR1 is ENHRY and CDR2 is SYGVKD. Unmatched junction bases numbered 8, after V lost 8 bases and J lost 7 bases. The specimen was blood. This TCR came from a man younger than 30 in good health. This rearrangement joins TRBV10-3 to TRBJ2-1, with 7 bases aligning to TRBD2. DNA for the CDR3: TGTGCCATCGGGGGGGTCGGAGAGAATGAGCAGTTCTTC. Residues: CAIGGVGENEQFF.